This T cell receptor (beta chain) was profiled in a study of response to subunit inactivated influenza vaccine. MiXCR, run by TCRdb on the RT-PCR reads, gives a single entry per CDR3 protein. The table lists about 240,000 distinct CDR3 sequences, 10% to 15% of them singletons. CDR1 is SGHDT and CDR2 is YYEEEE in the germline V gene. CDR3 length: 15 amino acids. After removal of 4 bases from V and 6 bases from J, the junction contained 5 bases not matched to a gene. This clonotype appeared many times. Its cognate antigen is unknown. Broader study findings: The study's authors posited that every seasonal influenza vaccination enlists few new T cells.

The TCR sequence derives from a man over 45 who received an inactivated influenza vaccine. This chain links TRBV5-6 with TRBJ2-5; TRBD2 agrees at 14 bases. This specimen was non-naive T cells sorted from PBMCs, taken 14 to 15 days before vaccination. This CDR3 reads CASSGTSGSRKTQYF. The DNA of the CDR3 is TGTGCCAGCAGCGGGACTAGCGGGAGCAGGAAGACCCAGTACTTC. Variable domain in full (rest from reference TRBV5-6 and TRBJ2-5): DAGVTQSPTHLIKTRGQQVTLRCSPKSGHDTVSWYQQALGQGPQFIFQYYEEEERQRGNFPDRFSGHQFPNYSSELNVNALLLGDSALYLCASSGTSGSRKTQYFGPGTRLLVL.